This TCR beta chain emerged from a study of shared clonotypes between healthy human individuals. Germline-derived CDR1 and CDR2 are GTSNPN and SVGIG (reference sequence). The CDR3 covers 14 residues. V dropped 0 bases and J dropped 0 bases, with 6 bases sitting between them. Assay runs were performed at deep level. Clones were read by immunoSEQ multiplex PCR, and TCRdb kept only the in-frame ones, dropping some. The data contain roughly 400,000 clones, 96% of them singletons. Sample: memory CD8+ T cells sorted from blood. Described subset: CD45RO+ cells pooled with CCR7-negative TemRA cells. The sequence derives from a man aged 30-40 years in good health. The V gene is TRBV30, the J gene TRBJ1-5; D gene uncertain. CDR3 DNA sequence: TGTGCCTGGAGTGTAGAGATTAGCAATCAGCCCCAGCATTTT. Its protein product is CAWSVEISNQPQHF.